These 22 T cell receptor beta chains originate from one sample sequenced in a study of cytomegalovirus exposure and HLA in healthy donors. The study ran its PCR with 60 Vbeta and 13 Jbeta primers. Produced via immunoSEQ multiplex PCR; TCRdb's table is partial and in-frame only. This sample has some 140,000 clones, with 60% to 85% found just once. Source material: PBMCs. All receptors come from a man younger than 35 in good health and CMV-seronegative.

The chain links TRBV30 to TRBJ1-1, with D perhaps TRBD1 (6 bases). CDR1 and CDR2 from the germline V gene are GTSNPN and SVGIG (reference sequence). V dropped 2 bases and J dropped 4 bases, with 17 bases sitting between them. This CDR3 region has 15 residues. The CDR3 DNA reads TGTGCCTGGAGTTACTGGGACACCCTGGTCACTGAAGCTTTCTTT. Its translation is CAWSYWDTLVTEAFF.

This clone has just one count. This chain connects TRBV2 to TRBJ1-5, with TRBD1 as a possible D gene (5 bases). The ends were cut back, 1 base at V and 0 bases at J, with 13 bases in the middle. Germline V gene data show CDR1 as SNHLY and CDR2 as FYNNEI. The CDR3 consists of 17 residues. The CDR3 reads CASSEEVWGLSNQPQHF. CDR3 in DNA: TGTGCCAGCAGTGAAGAAGTTTGGGGCCTTAGCAATCAGCCCCAGCATTTT. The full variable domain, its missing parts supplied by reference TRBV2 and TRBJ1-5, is EPEVTQTPSHQVTQMGQEVILRCVPISNHLYFYWYRQILGQKVEFLVSFYNNEISEKSEIFDDQFSVERPDGSNFTLKIRSTKLEDSAMYFCASSEEVWGLSNQPQHFGDGTRLSIL.

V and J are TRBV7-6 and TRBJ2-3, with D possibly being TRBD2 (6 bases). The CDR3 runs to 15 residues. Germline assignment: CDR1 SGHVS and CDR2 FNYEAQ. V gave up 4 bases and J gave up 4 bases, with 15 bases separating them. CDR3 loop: CASSSQQRRADTQYF. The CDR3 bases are TGTGCCAGCAGCTCTCAGCAGCGGAGGGCAGATACGCAGTATTTT.

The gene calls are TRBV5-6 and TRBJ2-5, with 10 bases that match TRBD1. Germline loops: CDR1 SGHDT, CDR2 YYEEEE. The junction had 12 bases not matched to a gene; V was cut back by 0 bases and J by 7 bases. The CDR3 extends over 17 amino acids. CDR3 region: CASSLGGTGEYPVTQYF. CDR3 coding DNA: TGTGCCAGCAGCTTGGGCGGGACAGGGGAATACCCAGTGACCCAGTACTTC.

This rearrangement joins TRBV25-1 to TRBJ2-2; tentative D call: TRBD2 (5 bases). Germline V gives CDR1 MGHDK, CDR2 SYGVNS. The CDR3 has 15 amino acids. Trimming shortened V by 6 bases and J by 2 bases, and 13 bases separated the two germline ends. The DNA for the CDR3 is TGTGCCAGCAGCCACCGTACGGGAAACACCGGGGAGCTGTTTTTT. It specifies CASSHRTGNTGELFF.

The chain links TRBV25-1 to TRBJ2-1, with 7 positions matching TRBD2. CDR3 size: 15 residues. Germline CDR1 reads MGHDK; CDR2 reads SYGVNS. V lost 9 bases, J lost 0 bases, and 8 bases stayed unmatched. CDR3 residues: CASSRLASSYNEQFF. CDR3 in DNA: TGTGCCAGTTCGAGACTAGCCAGCTCCTACAATGAGCAGTTCTTC.

In DNA form, the CDR3 reads TGTGCCAGCAGCGGCCGAGTAGGGGTTGGGTACTATGGCTACACCTTC. Translation gives CASSGRVGVGYYGYTF. This sequence joins TRBV9 and TRBJ1-2, with D perhaps TRBD1 (5 bases). The V and J ends lost 3 bases and 3 bases respectively, with 18 bases between them. CDR1 and CDR2 (germline): SGDLS, YYNGEE. This CDR3 has 16 amino acids. Full variable domain (rest looked up from reference TRBV9 and TRBJ1-2): DSGVTQTPKHLITATGQRVTLRCSPRSGDLSVYWYQQSLDQGLQFLIQYYNGEERAKGNILERFSAQQFPDLHSELNLSSLELGDSALYFCASSGRVGVGYYGYTFGSGTRLTVV.

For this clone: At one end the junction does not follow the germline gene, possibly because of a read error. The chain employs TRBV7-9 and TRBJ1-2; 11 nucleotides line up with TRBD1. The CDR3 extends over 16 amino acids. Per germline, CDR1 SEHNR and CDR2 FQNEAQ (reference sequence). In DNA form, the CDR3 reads TGTTCCAGCAGCTTAGTGCGGGACAGGGGGAATTATGGCTACACCTTC. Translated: CSSSLVRDRGNYGYTF.

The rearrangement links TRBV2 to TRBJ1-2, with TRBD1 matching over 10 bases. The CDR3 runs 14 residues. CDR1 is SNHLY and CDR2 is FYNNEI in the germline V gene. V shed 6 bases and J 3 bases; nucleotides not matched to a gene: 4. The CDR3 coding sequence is TGTGCCAGCAGAGGGACAGGGGATTACTATGGCTACACCTTC. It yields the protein CASRGTGDYYGYTF. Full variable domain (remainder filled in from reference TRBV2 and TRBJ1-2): EPEVTQTPSHQVTQMGQEVILRCVPISNHLYFYWYRQILGQKVEFLVSFYNNEISEKSEIFDDQFSVERPDGSNFTLKIRSTKLEDSAMYFCASRGTGDYYGYTFGSGTRLTVV.

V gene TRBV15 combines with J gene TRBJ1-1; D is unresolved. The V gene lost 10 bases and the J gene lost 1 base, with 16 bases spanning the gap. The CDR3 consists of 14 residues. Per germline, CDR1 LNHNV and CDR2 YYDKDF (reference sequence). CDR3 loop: CAIGGPPRNTEAFF. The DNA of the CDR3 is TGTGCCATCGGTGGGCCTCCCCGGAACACTGAAGCTTTCTTT.

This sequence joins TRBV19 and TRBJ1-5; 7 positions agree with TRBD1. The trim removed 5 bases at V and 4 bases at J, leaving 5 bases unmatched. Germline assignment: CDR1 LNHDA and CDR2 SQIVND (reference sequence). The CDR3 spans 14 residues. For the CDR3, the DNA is TGTGCCAGTAGTGTTAGACAGGGTAATCAGCCCCAGCATTTT. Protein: CASSVRQGNQPQHF.

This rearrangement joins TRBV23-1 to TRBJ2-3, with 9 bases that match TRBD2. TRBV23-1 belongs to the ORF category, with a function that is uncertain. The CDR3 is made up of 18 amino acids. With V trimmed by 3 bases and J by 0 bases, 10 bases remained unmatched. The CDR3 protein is CASSHPARSGGSTDTQYF. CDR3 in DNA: TGCGCCAGCAGTCACCCCGCCCGAAGCGGGGGGAGCACAGATACGCAGTATTTT.

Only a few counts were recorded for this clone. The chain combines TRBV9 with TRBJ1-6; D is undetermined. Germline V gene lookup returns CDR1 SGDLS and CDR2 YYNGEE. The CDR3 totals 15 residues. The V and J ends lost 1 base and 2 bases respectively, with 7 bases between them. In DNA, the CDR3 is TGTGCCAGCAGCGTAACCAGCGCCTATAATTCACCCCTCCACTTT. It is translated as CASSVTSAYNSPLHF.

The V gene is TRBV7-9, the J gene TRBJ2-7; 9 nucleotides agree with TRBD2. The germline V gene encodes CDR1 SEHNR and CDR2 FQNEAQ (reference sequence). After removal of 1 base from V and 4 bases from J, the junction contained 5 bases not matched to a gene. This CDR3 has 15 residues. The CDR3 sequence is CASSLEGGGAYEQYF. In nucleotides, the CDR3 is TGTGCCAGCAGCTTAGAAGGCGGGGGGGCTTACGAGCAGTACTTC.

CDR3 amino acids: CSASTGGLEKLFF. The CDR3 region has the DNA TGCAGCGCCTCCACAGGGGGCCTCGAAAAACTGTTTTTT. The rearrangement links TRBV29-1 to TRBJ1-4, with TRBD1 matching 9 bases. Germline values: CDR1 SQVTM, CDR2 ANQGSEA. The CDR3 extends over 13 amino acids. The V gene end was trimmed by 7 bases and the J gene end by 8 bases; junction bases not matched to a gene: 8.

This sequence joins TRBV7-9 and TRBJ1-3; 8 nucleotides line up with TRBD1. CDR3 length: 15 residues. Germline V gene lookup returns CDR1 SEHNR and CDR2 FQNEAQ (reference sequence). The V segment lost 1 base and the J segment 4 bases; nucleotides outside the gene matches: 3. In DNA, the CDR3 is TGTGCCAGCAGCTTAGGCAGGGGGCCGGGAAACACCATATATTTT. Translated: CASSLGRGPGNTIYF. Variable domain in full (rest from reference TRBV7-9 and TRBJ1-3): DTGVSQNPRHKITKRGQNVTFRCDPISEHNRLYWYRQTLGQGPEFLTYFQNEAQLEKSRLLSDRFSAERPKGSFSTLEIQRTEQGDSAMYLCASSLGRGPGNTIYFGEGSWLTVV.

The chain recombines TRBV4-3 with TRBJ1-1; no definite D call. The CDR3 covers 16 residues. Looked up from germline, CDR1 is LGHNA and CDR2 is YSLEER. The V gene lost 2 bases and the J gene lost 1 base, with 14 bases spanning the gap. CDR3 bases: TGCGCCAGCAGCCAACTAGGAAGCGGGAAGAACACTGAAGCTTTCTTT. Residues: CASSQLGSGKNTEAFF.

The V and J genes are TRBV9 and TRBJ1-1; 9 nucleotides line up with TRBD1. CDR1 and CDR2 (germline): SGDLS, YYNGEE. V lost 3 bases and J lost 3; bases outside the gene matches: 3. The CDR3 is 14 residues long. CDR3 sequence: CASSGGTGHTEAFF. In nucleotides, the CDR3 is TGTGCCAGCAGCGGGGGGACAGGGCACACTGAAGCTTTCTTT.

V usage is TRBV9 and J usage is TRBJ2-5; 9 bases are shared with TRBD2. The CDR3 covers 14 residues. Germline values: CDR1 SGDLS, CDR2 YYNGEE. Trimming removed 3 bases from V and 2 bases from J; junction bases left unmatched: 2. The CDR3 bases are TGTGCCAGCAGCGCCAGCGGGGGGCAAGAGACCCAGTACTTC. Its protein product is CASSASGGQETQYF. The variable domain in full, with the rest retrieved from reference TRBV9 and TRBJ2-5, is DSGVTQTPKHLITATGQRVTLRCSPRSGDLSVYWYQQSLDQGLQFLIQYYNGEERAKGNILERFSAQQFPDLHSELNLSSLELGDSALYFCASSASGGQETQYFGPGTRLLVL.

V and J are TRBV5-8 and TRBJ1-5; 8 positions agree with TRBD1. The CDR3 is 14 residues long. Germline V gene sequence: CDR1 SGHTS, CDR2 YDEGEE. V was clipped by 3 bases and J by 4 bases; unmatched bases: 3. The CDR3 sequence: CASSSRTGNQPQHF. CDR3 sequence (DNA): TGTGCCAGCAGCTCCCGGACAGGGAATCAGCCCCAGCATTTT.

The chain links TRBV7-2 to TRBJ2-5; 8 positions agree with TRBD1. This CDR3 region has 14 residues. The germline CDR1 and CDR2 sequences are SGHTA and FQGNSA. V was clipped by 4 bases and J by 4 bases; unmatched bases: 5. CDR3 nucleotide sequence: TGTGCCAGCAGCTCCCGAACAGGGGGAGAGACCCAGTACTTC. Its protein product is CASSSRTGGETQYF.

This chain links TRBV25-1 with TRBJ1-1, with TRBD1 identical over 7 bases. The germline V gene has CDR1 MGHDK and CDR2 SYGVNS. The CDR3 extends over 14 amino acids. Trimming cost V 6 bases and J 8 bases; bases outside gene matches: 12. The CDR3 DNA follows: TGTGCCAGCAGGGATTCAGGGGGACAGATAGAAGCTTTCTTT. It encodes CASRDSGGQIEAFF.